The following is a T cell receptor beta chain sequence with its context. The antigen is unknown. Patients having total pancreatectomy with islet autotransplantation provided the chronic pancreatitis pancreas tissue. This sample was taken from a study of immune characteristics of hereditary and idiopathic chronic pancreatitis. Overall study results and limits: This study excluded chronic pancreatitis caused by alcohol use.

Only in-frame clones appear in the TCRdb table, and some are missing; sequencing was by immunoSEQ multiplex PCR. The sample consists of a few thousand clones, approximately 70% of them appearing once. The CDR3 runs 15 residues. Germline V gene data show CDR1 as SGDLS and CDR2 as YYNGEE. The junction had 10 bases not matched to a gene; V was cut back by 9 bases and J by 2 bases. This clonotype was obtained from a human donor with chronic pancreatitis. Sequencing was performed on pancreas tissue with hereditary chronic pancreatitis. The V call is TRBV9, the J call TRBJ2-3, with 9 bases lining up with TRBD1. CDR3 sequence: CATNTGTGHTDTQYF. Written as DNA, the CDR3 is TGTGCCACTAATACCGGGACAGGGCACACAGATACGCAGTATTTT.